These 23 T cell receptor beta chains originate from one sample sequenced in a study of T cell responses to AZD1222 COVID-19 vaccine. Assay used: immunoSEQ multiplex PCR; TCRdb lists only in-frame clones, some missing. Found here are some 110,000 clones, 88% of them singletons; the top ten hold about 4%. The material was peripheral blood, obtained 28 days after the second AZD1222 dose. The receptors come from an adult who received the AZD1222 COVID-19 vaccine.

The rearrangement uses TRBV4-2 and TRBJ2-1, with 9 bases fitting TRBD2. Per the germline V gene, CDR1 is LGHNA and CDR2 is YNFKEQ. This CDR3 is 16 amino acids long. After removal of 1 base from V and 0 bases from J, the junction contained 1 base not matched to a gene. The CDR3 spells CASSQVRGGSYNEQFF. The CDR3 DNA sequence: TGTGCCAGCAGCCAAGTGCGGGGGGGCTCCTACAATGAGCAGTTCTTC.

CDR3 region: CATRATADPGTRDTQYF. The CDR3 DNA sequence: TGTGCCACCAGGGCAACAGCGGACCCGGGGACCCGCGATACGCAGTATTTT. This chain joins TRBV24-1 and TRBJ2-3; the D call may be TRBD1 or TRBD2 (5 bases each). V gave up 7 bases and J gave up 6 bases, with 25 bases separating them. The CDR3 consists of 17 residues. The germline CDR1 and CDR2 sequences are KGHDR and SFDVKD.

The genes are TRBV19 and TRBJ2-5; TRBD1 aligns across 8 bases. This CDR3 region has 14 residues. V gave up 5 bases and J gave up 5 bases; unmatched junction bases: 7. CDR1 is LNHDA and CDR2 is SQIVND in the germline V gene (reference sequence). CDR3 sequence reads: CASSSSGQAETQYF. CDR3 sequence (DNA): TGTGCCAGTAGTTCTTCGGGACAGGCGGAGACCCAGTACTTC.

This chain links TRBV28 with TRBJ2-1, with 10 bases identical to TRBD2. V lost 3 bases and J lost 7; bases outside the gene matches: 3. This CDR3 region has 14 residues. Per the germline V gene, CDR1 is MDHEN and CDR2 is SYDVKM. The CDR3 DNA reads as TGTGCCAGCAGTTTCAGCGGGAGGGTGAATGAGCAGTTCTTC. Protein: CASSFSGRVNEQFF.

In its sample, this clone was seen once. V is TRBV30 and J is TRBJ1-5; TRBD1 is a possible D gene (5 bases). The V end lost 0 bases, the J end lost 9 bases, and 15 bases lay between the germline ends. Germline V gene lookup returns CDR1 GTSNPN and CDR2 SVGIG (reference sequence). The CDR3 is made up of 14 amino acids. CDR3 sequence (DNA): TGTGCCTGGAGTGTACCCGGGGCGGGAGGGCCCCAGCATTTT. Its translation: CAWSVPGAGGPQHF.

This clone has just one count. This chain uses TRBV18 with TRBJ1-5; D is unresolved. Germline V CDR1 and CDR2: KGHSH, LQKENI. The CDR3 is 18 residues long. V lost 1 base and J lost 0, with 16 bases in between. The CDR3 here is CASSPLAGRSYSNQPQHF. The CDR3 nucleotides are TGTGCCAGCTCACCACTCGCCGGCAGGTCTTATAGCAATCAGCCCCAGCATTTT.

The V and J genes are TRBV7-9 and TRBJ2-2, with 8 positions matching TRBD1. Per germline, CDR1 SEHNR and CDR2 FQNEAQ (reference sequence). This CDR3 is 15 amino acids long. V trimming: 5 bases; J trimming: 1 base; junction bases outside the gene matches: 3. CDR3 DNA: TGTGCCAGCAGCCCCGGGACAGGGAACACCGGGGAGCTGTTTTTT. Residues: CASSPGTGNTGELFF.

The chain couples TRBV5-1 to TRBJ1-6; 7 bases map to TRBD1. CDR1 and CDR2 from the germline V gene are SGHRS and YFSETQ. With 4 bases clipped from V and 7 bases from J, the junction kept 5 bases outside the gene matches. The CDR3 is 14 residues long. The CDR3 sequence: CASSPGTENSPLHF. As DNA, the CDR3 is TGCGCCAGCAGCCCCGGGACAGAGAATTCACCCCTCCACTTT.

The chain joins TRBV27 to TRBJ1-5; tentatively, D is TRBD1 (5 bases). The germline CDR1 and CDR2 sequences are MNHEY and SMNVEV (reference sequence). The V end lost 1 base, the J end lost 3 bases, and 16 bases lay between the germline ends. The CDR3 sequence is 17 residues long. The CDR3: CASSLWGAAGNNQPQHF. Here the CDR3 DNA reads TGTGCCAGCAGTTTATGGGGTGCGGCAGGGAACAATCAGCCCCAGCATTTT.

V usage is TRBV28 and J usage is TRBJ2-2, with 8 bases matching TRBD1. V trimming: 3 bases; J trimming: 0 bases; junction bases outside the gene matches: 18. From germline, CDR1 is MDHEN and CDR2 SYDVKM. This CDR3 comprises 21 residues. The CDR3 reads CASSFVQGAWRAGSNTGELFF. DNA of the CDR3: TGTGCCAGCAGTTTTGTCCAGGGGGCGTGGCGGGCCGGGTCGAACACCGGGGAGCTGTTTTTT.

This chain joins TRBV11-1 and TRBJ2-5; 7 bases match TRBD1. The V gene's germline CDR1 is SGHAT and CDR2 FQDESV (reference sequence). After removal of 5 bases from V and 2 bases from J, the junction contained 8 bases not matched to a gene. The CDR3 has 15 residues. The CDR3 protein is CASSPNRGQQETQYF. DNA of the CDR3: TGTGCCAGCAGCCCAAACCGGGGACAGCAAGAGACCCAGTACTTC.

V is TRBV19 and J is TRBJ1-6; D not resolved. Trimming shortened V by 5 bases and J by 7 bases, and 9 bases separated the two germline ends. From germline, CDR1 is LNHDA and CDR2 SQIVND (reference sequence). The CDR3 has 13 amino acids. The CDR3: CASSPTQNSPLHF. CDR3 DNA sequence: TGTGCCAGTAGTCCCACCCAGAATTCACCCCTCCACTTT.

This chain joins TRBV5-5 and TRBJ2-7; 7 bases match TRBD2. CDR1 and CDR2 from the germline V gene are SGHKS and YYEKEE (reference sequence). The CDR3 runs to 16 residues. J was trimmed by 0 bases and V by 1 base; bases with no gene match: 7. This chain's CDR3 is CASSLTGLPNSYEQYF. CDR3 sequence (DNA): TGTGCCAGCAGCTTGACGGGACTACCGAACTCCTACGAGCAGTACTTC.

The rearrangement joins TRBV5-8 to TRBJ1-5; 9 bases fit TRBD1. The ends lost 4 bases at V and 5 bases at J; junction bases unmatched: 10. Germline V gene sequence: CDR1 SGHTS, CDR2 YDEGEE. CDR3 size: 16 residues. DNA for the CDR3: TGTGCCAGCAGCCTAGTAGGGACAGGGTTTGATCAGCCCCAGCATTTT. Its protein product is CASSLVGTGFDQPQHF.

The CDR3 sequence: CATRDSNTEAFF. DNA for the CDR3: TGTGCCACGAGAGACTCGAACACTGAAGCTTTCTTT. V usage is TRBV24-1 and J usage is TRBJ1-1; D is unresolved. Per germline, CDR1 KGHDR and CDR2 SFDVKD. CDR3 size: 12 residues. The ends were cut back, 10 bases at V and 1 base at J, with 9 bases in the middle.

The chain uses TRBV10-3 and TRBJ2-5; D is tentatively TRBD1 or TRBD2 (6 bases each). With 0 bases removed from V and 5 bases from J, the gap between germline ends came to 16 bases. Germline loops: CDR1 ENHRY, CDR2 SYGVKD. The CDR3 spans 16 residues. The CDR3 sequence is CAISESGAGSSETQYF. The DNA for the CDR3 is TGTGCCATCAGTGAGTCGGGGGCGGGGTCGTCGGAGACCCAGTACTTC.

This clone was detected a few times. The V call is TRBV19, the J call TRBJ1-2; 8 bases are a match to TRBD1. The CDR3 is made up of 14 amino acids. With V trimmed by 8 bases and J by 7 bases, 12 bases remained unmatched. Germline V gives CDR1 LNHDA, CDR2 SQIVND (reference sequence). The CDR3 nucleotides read TGTGCCAGTTCCCACCGGGACAGGCAACCTGGCTACACCTTC. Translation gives CASSHRDRQPGYTF. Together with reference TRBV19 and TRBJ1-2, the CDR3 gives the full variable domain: DGGITQSPKYLFRKEGQNVTLSCEQNLNHDAMYWYRQDPGQGLRLIYYSQIVNDFQKGDIAEGYSVSREKKESFPLTVTSAQKNPTAFYLCASSHRDRQPGYTFGSGTRLTVV.

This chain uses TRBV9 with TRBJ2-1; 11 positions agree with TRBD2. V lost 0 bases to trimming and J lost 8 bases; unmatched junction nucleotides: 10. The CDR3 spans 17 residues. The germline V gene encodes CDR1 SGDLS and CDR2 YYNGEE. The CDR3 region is CASSVATGTSGGDEQFF. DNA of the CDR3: TGTGCCAGCAGCGTAGCTACGGGTACTAGCGGGGGAGATGAGCAGTTCTTC. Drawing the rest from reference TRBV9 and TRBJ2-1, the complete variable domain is DSGVTQTPKHLITATGQRVTLRCSPRSGDLSVYWYQQSLDQGLQFLIQYYNGEERAKGNILERFSAQQFPDLHSELNLSSLELGDSALYFCASSVATGTSGGDEQFFGPGTRLTVL.

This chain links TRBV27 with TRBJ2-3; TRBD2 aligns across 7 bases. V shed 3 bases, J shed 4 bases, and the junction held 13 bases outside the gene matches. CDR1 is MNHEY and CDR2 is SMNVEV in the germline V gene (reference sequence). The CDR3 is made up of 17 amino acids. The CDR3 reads CASSLARLREPSDTQYF. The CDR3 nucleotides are TGTGCCAGCAGTTTGGCGAGATTGCGGGAGCCCTCAGATACGCAGTATTTT.

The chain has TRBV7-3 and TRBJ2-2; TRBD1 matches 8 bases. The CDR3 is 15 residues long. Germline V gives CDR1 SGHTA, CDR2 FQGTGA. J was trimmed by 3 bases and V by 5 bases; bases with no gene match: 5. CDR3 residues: CASSPGTGYTGELFF. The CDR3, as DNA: TGTGCCAGCAGCCCAGGGACAGGTTACACCGGGGAGCTGTTTTTT.

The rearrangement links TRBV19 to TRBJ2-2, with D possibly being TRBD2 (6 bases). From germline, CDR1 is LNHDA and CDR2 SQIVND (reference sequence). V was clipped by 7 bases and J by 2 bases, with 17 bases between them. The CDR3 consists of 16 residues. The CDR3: CASTLPIGGNTGELFF. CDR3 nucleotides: TGTGCCAGTACCCTCCCGATCGGGGGAAACACCGGGGAGCTGTTTTTT.

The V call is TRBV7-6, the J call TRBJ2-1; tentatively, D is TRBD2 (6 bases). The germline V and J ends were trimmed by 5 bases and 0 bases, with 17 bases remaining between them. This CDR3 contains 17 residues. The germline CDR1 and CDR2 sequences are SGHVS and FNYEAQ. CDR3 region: CASSPEHSGSSYNEQFF. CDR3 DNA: TGTGCCAGCAGCCCGGAACATAGCGGTAGCTCCTACAATGAGCAGTTCTTC. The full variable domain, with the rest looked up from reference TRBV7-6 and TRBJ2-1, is GAGVSQSPRYKVTKRGQDVALRCDPISGHVSLYWYRQALGQGPEFLTYFNYEAQQDKSGLPNDRFSAERPEGSISTLTIQRTEQRDSAMYRCASSPEHSGSSYNEQFFGPGTRLTVL.

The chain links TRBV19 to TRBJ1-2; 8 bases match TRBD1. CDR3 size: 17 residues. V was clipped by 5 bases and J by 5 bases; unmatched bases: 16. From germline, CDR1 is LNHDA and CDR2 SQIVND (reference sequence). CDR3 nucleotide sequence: TGTGCCAGTAGTGCTAGCCGGAAAAGGACAGGGAGTTATGGCTACACCTTC. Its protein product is CASSASRKRTGSYGYTF.